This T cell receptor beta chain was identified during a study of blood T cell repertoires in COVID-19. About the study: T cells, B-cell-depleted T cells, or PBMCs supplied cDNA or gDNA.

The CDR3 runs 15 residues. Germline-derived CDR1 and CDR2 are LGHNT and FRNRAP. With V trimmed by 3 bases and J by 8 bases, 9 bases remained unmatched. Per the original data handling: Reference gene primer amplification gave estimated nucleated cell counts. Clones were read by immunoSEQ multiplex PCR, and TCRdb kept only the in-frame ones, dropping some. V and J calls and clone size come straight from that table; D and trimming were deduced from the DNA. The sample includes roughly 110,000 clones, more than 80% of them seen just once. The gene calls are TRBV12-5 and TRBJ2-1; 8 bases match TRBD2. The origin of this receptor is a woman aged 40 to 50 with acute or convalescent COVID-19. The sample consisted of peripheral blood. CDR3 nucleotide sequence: TGTGCTAGTGGTTTTGGTTCCGGGGGGGCGTATGAGCAGTTCTTC. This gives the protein CASGFGSGGAYEQFF.